This T cell receptor beta chain was obtained from a study of monozygotic twins with inflammatory bowel disease. CDR3 length: 14 residues. CDR1 and CDR2 (germline): SGDLS, YYNGEE. After re-calling the 5' RACE reads, TCRdb lists one entry per CDR3 protein, DNA absent. The repertoire table contains about 330,000 distinct CDR3 sequences. The gene calls are TRBV9 and TRBJ1-4; the TCRdb call, TRBD1, lacks DNA for checking. The source of this sequence is a human donor with ulcerative colitis or Crohn's disease, or a healthy co-twin of an affected twin (not recorded which). Input material: blood. The CDR3 region is CASSVAGAGEKLFF.